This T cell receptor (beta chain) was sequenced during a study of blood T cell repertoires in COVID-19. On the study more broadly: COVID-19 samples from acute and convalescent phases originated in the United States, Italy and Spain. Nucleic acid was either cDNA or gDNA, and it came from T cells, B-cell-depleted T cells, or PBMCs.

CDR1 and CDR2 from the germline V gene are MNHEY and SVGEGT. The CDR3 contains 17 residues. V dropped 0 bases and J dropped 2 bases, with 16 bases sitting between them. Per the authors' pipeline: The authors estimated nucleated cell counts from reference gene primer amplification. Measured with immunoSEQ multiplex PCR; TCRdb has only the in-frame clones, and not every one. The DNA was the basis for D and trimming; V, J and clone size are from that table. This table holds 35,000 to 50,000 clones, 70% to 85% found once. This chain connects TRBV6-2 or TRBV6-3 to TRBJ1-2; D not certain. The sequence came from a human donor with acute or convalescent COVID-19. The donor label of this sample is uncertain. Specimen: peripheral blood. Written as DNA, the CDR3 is TGTGCCAGCAGTTACTCGTTGGCTTCTCCCGGGAACTATGGCTACACCTTC. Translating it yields CASSYSLASPGNYGYTF.